This T cell receptor (beta chain) was found in a study of T cell changes during pregnancy in multiple sclerosis. Germline V CDR1 and CDR2: KGHSH, LQKENI. The CDR3 totals 15 residues. Trimming cost V 3 bases and J 5 bases; bases outside gene matches: 4. Some clones are missing from TCRdb's copy, which holds only in-frame ones; the method was immunoSEQ multiplex PCR. The sample has around 62,000 clones, 89% seen once. Sequencing used peripheral blood, obtained in the first trimester of pregnancy. This TCR was recovered from a female donor with multiple sclerosis, enrolled in a pregnancy study. V gene TRBV18 combines with J gene TRBJ1-6; TRBD1 matches 7 bases. The DNA for the CDR3 is TGTGCCAGCTCACCGCCTGGGACAGATAATTCACCCCTCCACTTT. This encodes CASSPPGTDNSPLHF.